The 26 T cell receptor beta chains given below trace back to one sample, sequenced in a study of T cells in Graves' hyperthyroidism and ophthalmopathy (dated by TCRdb to about 2019). The library was built by means of multiplex PCR. Sequencing used an Illumina HiSeq 2000. TCR beta CDR3 regions were amplified from RNA transcripts. The TCR CDR3 was subjected to a first round of RT-PCR using the HTBI primer set and the Qiagen OneStep RT-PCR kit. Through fastp at Q25 and MiXCR, TCRdb rebuilt clones from the public reads, retaining in-frame beta chains. A single entry per CDR3 protein holds the most common genes and DNA from its merged rows. This sample holds over 300,000 distinct CDR3 sequences; approximately 15% were observed only once. 8% to 13% of the sample goes to the ten largest clones. The source material was blood. The receptors were sampled from a woman in her sixties or seventies with Graves' hyperthyroidism.

This clonotype showed up many times. The chain is built from TRBV5-5 and TRBJ2-7; tentatively, D is TRBD2 (5 bases). The CDR3 is 11 amino acids. Per the germline V gene, CDR1 is SGHKS and CDR2 is YYEKEE (reference sequence). Trimming took 1 base from V and 6 from J, leaving 5 bases between them. The CDR3: CASSLTSEQYF. Here the CDR3 DNA reads TGTGCCAGCAGCTTGACTAGCGAGCAGTACTTC.

This clonotype was counted at least ten times. V and J are TRBV18 and TRBJ2-7, with 8 bases aligning to TRBD1. The CDR3 runs 15 residues. The germline gives CDR1 KGHSH, CDR2 LQKENI. Unmatched junction bases numbered 7, after V lost 6 bases and J lost 0 bases. The CDR3 protein is CASSQGAGNSYEQYF. The DNA for the CDR3 is TGTGCCAGCTCCCAGGGGGCAGGGAACTCCTACGAGCAGTACTTC.

In this sample, this clonotype turned up many times. The chain carries TRBV7-9 and TRBJ2-1; D uncertain. Per the germline V gene, CDR1 is SEHNR and CDR2 is FQNEAQ (reference sequence). The germline V and J ends were trimmed by 1 base and 3 bases, with 13 bases remaining between them. This CDR3 has 16 amino acids. This chain's CDR3 is CASSLEGPRDYNEQFF. The CDR3 nucleotides are TGTGCCAGCAGCTTAGAAGGGCCTAGAGACTACAATGAGCAGTTCTTC.

This clonotype appeared many times. The chain uses TRBV2 and TRBJ2-3; D not certain. The CDR3 covers 14 residues. Trimming removed 6 bases from V and 2 bases from J, with 12 bases in between. Germline CDR1 SNHLY, CDR2 FYNNEI. CDR3 protein: CASSPDRYTDTQYF. CDR3 coding DNA: TGTGCCAGCAGCCCGGACCGATACACAGATACGCAGTATTTT.

The V gene is TRBV18, the J gene TRBJ2-4; the D gene is possibly TRBD1 (6 bases). CDR3 length: 15 amino acids. Trimming removed 0 bases at V and 0 bases at J, with 6 bases between. From germline, CDR1 is KGHSH and CDR2 LQKENI. The CDR3 region is CASSPPQGAKNIQYF. Written as DNA, the CDR3 is TGTGCCAGCTCACCACCACAGGGAGCCAAAAACATTCAGTACTTC.

This clonotype has just a few counts. The chain carries TRBV30 and TRBJ2-7; D possibly corresponds to TRBD2 (6 bases). Germline loops: CDR1 GTSNPN, CDR2 SVGIG (reference sequence). The CDR3 consists of 13 residues. Deletions cut 0 bases from V and 3 bases from J, with 9 bases between. The CDR3 bases are TGTGCCTGGAGTGTCGGAGGGATCTACGAGCAGTACTTC. Translation gives CAWSVGGIYEQYF.

This clonotype was seen only a few times. The rearrangement uses TRBV29-1 and TRBJ1-4, with D maybe TRBD1 (5 bases). The CDR3 is 13 amino acids. V shed 6 bases and J shed 4 bases, with 12 bases lying between them. Germline CDR1 reads SQVTM; CDR2 reads ANQGSEA. The CDR3 region has the DNA TGCAGCGTCCTTGACAGAGTTAATGAAAAACTGTTTTTT. Its protein is CSVLDRVNEKLFF.

Turning to this clonotype: A clone one base away is much larger, so this may be a read error. The chain has TRBV20-1 and TRBJ2-1, with D perhaps matching TRBD2 (5 bases). From germline, CDR1 is DFQATT and CDR2 SNEGSKA (reference sequence). This CDR3 is built from 15 residues. CDR3 amino acids: CSTRDRSSPYNEQFF. DNA of the CDR3: TGCAGTACTAGAGATCGTAGTAGCCCCTACAATGAGCAGTTCTTC.

V and J are TRBV7-9 and TRBJ2-3; D unresolved. V dropped 5 bases and J dropped 6 bases, with 15 bases sitting between them. From germline, CDR1 is SEHNR and CDR2 FQNEAQ (reference sequence). The CDR3 is 14 residues long. CDR3 sequence reads: CASSKELRRDTQYF. CDR3 DNA: TGTGCCAGCAGCAAGGAACTTAGACGGGATACGCAGTATTTT.

This clonotype came up many times. The V and J genes are TRBV28 and TRBJ2-3; the match to TRBD2 covers 7 bases. CDR3 size: 14 residues. Per germline, CDR1 MDHEN and CDR2 SYDVKM. V gave up 8 bases and J gave up 0 bases; unmatched junction bases: 5. CDR3 nucleotides: TGTGCCAGCTGGAGCGGGACTAGCACAGATACGCAGTATTTT. This gives the protein CASWSGTSTDTQYF.

This clonotype showed up many times. The chain recombines TRBV3-1 with TRBJ2-2, with TRBD1 matching over 8 bases. Germline lookup yields CDR1 LGHDT and CDR2 YNNKEL (reference sequence). V gave up 5 bases and J gave up 6 bases; unmatched junction bases: 5. This CDR3 spans 14 amino acids. The CDR3 DNA follows: TGTGCCAGCAGCGACAGGGGTGTCGCCGGGGAGCTGTTTTTT. Its translation is CASSDRGVAGELFF.

The DNA of the CDR3 is TGCAGTGCTAGAGACGTCGGCGAGCAGTACTTC. This gives the protein CSARDVGEQYF. The chain employs TRBV20-1 and TRBJ2-7; D not resolved. CDR1 is DFQATT, CDR2 SNEGSKA, per germline (reference sequence). The CDR3 spans 11 residues. Between the trimmed V and J ends, which lost 0 bases and 6 bases, there was a span of 6 bases.

This clonotype appeared many times. The chain recombines TRBV3-1 with TRBJ1-5, with D hard to call. CDR3 length: 13 residues. V was clipped by 4 bases and J by 6 bases, with 10 bases between them. Germline V gene lookup returns CDR1 LGHDT and CDR2 YNNKEL (reference sequence). The DNA for the CDR3 is TGTGCCAGCAGCCCCCGAGGGAGTCAGCCCCAGCATTTT. The encoded protein is CASSPRGSQPQHF.

The rearrangement links TRBV6-2 or TRBV6-3 to TRBJ1-2; TRBD1 matches 10 bases. The CDR3 loop spans 16 amino acids. The V gene end was trimmed by 7 bases and the J gene end by 2 bases; junction bases not matched to a gene: 10. Germline CDR1 and CDR2: MNHEY and SVGEGT. CDR3 nucleotide sequence: TGTGCCAGCATCCGCGCTCCGGGACAGGGGAACTATGGCTACACCTTC. Translated, it gives CASIRAPGQGNYGYTF.

In this sample, this clonotype turned up many times. This chain links TRBV20-1 with TRBJ2-7; no clear D. V was pared by 5 bases and J by 1 base, with 12 bases between. Germline V CDR1 and CDR2: DFQATT, SNEGSKA (reference sequence). The CDR3 consists of 13 residues. The chain's CDR3 is CSADQASSYEQYF. Written as DNA, the CDR3 is TGCAGTGCTGATCAAGCGTCGTCCTACGAGCAGTACTTC.

Ten or more counts support this clonotype. CDR3 amino acids: CASSLRGLSLMNTEAFF. The DNA for the CDR3 is TGTGCCAGCAGCCTCCGGGGGCTCTCTCTTATGAACACTGAAGCTTTCTTT. The chain links TRBV3-1 to TRBJ1-1, with a possible D match to TRBD1 (6 bases). Germline V lookup: CDR1 LGHDT, CDR2 YNNKEL (reference sequence). Deletions cut 4 bases from V and 0 bases from J, with 18 bases between. This CDR3 contains 17 residues.

This chain uses TRBV2 with TRBJ1-1, with TRBD1 identical over 9 bases. The ends lost 7 bases at V and 3 bases at J; junction bases unmatched: 9. Germline V gives CDR1 SNHLY, CDR2 FYNNEI. The CDR3 contains 15 residues. Here the CDR3 reads CASTGQGKKDTEAFF. The CDR3 DNA sequence: TGTGCCAGCACAGGACAGGGGAAGAAGGACACTGAAGCTTTCTTT.

This clonotype was picked up a small number of times. This chain links TRBV12-3 or TRBV12-4 with TRBJ2-7; 13 bases map to TRBD2. The CDR3 runs to 15 residues. V was pared by 6 bases and J by 6 bases, with 8 bases of the junction left unmatched. This CDR3 reads CASRAGTSGTLEQYF. The CDR3 DNA is TGTGCCAGCAGGGCCGGGACTAGCGGGACCCTCGAGCAGTACTTC.

This CDR3 is CASSLVEAQTQYF. DNA of the CDR3: TGTGCCAGCAGCTTAGTGGAGGCTCAGACCCAGTACTTC. J is TRBJ2-5 and V is TRBV7-8; D perhaps matches TRBD2 (5 bases). This CDR3 region has 13 residues. Trimming took off 1 base at V and 6 bases at J, with 9 bases between the two ends. The germline V gene has CDR1 SGHVS and CDR2 FQNEAQ. Complete variable domain (other parts from reference TRBV7-8 and TRBJ2-5): GAGVSQSPRYKVAKRGQDVALRCDPISGHVSLFWYQQALGQGPEFLTYFQNEAQLDKSGLPSDRFFAERPEGSVSTLKIQRTQQEDSAVYLCASSLVEAQTQYFGPGTRLLVL.

This clonotype was seen repeatedly, ten times or more. The rearrangement joins TRBV12-3 or TRBV12-4 to TRBJ2-5, with 12 bases fitting TRBD2. This CDR3 is 17 amino acids long. V was pared by 1 base and J by 6 bases, with 9 bases of the junction left unmatched. In DNA, the CDR3 is TGTGCCAGCAGTTTAGGACTAGCGGGAGTCGGCTCGAAGACCCAGTACTTC. Amino acids: CASSLGLAGVGSKTQYF.

This clonotype was counted only a few times. A clone one base away is much larger, so this may be a read error. The chain joins TRBV11-2 to TRBJ1-3; TRBD1 is a possible D gene (6 bases). Germline CDR1 SGHAT, CDR2 FQNNGV. This CDR3 is 16 amino acids long. The CDR3 region is CASSLYPAGAGSTIYF. The CDR3 DNA follows: TGTGCCAGCAGCTTATATCCCGCGGGGGCTGGAAGCACCATATATTTT. The variable domain in full, with the rest retrieved from reference TRBV11-2 and TRBJ1-3, is EAGVAQSPRYKIIEKRQSVAFWCNPISGHATLYWYQQILGQGPKLLIQFQNNGVVDDSQLPKDRFSAERLKGVDSTLKIQPAKLEDSAVYLCASSLYPAGAGSTIYFGEGSWLTVV.

The chain employs TRBV6-1 and TRBJ1-6; D is uncertain. The CDR3 length is 14 residues. CDR1 MNHNS and CDR2 SASEGT come from the germline V gene. The ends were cut back, 5 bases at V and 6 bases at J, with 11 bases in the middle. CDR3 DNA sequence: TGTGCCAGCAGTAAAACAGAACTTAATTCACCCCTCCACTTT. Translating gives CASSKTELNSPLHF.

The chain combines TRBV18 with TRBJ2-3, with 10 positions matching TRBD1. Per the germline V gene, CDR1 is KGHSH and CDR2 is LQKENI. With 6 bases clipped from V and 4 bases from J, the junction kept 7 bases outside the gene matches. The CDR3 runs 15 residues. In nucleotides, the CDR3 is TGTGCCAGCTCGCCCGGGACAGGGGTATCAGATACGCAGTATTTT. Protein product: CASSPGTGVSDTQYF.

The chain links TRBV5-1 to TRBJ2-7; D could derive from TRBD1 or TRBD2 (5 bases each). The V and J ends lost 0 bases and 3 bases respectively, with 10 bases between them. The CDR3 has 14 amino acids. Per germline, CDR1 SGHRS and CDR2 YFSETQ. Written as DNA, the CDR3 is TGCGCCAGCAGCTTGGATAGGGACCTCTACGAGCAGTACTTC. As protein: CASSLDRDLYEQYF.

This clonotype came up many times. The CDR3 loop reads CSVDALDSSSYEQYF. CDR3 coding DNA: TGCAGCGTTGATGCCCTCGACAGCAGCTCCTACGAGCAGTACTTC. V gene TRBV29-1 combines with J gene TRBJ2-7, with D perhaps matching TRBD1 (5 bases). Germline lookup yields CDR1 SQVTM and CDR2 ANQGSEA. The ends were cut back, 3 bases at V and 0 bases at J, with 15 bases in the middle. This CDR3 comprises 15 residues.

This clonotype has more than one count but fewer than ten. The DNA of the CDR3 is TGCAGCGTTGTGATACGCGGGAGGCACGAGCAGTACTTC. Its translation: CSVVIRGRHEQYF. The chain combines TRBV29-1 with TRBJ2-7, with TRBD2 identical over 8 bases. This CDR3 is 13 amino acids long. After removal of 4 bases from V and 5 bases from J, the junction contained 7 bases not matched to a gene. Germline CDR1 reads SQVTM; CDR2 reads ANQGSEA.